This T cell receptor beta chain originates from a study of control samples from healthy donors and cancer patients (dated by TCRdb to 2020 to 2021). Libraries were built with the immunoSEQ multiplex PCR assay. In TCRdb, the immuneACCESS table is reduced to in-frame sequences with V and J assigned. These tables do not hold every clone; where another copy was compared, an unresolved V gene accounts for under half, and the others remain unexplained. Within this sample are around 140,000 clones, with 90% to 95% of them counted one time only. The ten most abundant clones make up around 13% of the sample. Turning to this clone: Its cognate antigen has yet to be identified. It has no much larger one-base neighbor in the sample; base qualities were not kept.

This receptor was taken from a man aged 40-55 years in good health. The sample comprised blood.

The CDR3 corresponds to CATKGGGGTEAFF. The nucleotide sequence reads TGTGCCACCAAGGGTGGTGGGGGCACTGAAGCTTTCTTT. The rearrangement combines TRBV24-1 with TRBJ1-1; TRBD1 is possibly the D segment (5 matching bases). At the junction V is shortened by 8 bases and J by 4 bases, with 13 bases in between. The germline V gene provides CDR1 KGHDR and CDR2 SFDVKD. Taken from cysteine to phenylalanine, the CDR3 has 13 residues. Only CDR3 DNA remains: 39 bases, in frame from the first base.